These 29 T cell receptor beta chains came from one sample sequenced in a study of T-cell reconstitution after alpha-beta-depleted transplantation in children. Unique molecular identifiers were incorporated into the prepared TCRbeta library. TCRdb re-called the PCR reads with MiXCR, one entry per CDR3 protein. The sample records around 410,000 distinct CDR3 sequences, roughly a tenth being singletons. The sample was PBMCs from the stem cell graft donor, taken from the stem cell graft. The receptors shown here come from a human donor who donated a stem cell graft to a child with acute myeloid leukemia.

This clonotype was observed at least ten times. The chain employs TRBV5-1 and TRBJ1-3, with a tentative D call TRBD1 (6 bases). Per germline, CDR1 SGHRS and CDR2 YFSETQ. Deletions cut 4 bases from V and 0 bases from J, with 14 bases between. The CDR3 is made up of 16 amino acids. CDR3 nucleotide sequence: TGCGCCAGCAGCGAGACAGGACCCAGCTCTGGAAACACCATATATTTT. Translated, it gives CASSETGPSSGNTIYF.

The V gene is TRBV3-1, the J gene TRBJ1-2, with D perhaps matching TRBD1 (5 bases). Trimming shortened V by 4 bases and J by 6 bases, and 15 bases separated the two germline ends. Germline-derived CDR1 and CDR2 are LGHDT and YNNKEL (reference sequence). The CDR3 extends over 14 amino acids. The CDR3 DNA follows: TGTGCCAGCAGCCGTGCCCCCGGGACGGATGGCTACACCTTC. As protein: CASSRAPGTDGYTF.

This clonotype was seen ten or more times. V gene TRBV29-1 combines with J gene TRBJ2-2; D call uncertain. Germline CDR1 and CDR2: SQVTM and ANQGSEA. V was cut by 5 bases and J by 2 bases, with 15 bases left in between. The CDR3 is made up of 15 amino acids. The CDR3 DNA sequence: TGCAGCGTTCTAGGCGCCAGAGAAAACACCGGGGAGCTGTTTTTT. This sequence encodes CSVLGARENTGELFF.

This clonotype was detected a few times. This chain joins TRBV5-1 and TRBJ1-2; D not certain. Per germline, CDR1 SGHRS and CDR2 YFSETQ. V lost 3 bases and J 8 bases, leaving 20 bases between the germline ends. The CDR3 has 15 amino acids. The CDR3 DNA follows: TGCGCCAGCAGCTCACTCCCGGGCGGGGATGTCGGCTACACCTTC. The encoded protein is CASSSLPGGDVGYTF.

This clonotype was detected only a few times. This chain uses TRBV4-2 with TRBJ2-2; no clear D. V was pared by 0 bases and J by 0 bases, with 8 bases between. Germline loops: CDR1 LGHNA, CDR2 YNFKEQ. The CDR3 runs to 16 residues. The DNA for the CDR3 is TGTGCCAGCAGCCAAGAAGGGTTCGCGAACACCGGGGAGCTGTTTTTT. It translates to CASSQEGFANTGELFF.

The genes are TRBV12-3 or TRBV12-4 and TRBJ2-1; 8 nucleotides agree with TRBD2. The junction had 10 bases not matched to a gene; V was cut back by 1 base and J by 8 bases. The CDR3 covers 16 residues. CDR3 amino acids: CASSLDRGGGWDEQFF. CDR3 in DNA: TGTGCCAGCAGTTTAGACCGGGGGGGCGGTTGGGATGAGCAGTTCTTC.

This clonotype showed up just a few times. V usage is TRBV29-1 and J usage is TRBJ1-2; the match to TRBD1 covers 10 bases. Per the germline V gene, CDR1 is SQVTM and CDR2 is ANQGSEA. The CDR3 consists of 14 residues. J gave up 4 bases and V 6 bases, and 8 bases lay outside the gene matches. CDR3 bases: TGCAGCGTGGTGACAGGGGGCGTTGGCTATGGCTACACCTTC. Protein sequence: CSVVTGGVGYGYTF.

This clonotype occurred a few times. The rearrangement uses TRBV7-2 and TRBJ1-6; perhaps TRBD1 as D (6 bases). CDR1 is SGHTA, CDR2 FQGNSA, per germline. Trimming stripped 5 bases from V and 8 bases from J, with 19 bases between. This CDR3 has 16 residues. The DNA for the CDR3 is TGTGCCAGCAGCAGACTTCCAACAGGGAGCTATTCACCCCTCCACTTT. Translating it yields CASSRLPTGSYSPLHF. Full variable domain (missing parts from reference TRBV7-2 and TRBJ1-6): GAGVSQSPSNKVTEKGKDVELRCDPISGHTALYWYRQSLGQGLEFLIYFQGNSAPDKSGLPSDRFSAERTGGSVSTLTIQRTQQEDSAVYLCASSRLPTGSYSPLHFGNGTRLTVT.

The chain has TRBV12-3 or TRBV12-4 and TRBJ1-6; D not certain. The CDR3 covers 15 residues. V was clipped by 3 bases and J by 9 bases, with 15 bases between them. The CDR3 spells CASSFGSRAISPLHF. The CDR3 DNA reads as TGTGCCAGCAGTTTCGGATCGAGGGCAATTTCACCCCTCCACTTT.

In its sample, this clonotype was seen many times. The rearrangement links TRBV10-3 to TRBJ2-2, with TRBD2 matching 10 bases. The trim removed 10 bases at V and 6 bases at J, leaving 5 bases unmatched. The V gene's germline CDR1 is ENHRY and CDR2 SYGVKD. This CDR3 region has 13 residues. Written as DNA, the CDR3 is TGTGCCACCCGTAGCGGGGGGTCCGGGGAGCTGTTTTTT. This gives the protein CATRSGGSGELFF.

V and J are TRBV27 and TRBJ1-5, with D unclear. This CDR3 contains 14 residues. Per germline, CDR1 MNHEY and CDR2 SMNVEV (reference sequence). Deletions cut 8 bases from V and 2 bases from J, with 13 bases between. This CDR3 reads CASGSLGRNQPQHF. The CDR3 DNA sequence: TGTGCCAGCGGTTCTCTAGGCCGCAATCAGCCCCAGCATTTT.

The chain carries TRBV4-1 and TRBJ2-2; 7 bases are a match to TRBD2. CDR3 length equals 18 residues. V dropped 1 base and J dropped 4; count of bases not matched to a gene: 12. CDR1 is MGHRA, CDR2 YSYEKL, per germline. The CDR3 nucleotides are TGCGCCAGCAGCCAAGTCATTCCTAGCGGAACGAGCACCGGGGAGCTGTTTTTT. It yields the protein CASSQVIPSGTSTGELFF.

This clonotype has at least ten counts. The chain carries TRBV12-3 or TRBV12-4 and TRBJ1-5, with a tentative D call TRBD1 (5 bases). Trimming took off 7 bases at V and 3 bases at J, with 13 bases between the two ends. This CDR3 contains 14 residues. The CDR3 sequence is CASTHLGLNQPQHF. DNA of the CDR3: TGTGCCAGCACTCATCTGGGGCTCAATCAGCCCCAGCATTTT.

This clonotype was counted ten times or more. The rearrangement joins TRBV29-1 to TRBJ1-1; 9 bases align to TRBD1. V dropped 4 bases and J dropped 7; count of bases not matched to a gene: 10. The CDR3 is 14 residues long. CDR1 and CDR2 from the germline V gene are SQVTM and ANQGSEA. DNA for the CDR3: TGCAGCGTTGGAAAGAACAGGGGGCTTGGTGAAGCTTTCTTT. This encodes CSVGKNRGLGEAFF.

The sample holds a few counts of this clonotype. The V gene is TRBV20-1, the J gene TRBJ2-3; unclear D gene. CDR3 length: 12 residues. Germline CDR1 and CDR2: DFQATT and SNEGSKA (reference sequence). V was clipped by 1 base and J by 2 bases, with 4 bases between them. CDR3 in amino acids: CSARVDTDTQYF. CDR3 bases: TGCAGTGCTAGAGTTGACACAGATACGCAGTATTTT.

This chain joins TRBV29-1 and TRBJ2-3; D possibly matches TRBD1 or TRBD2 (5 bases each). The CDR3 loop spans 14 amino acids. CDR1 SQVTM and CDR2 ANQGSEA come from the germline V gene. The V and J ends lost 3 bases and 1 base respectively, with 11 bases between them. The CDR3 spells CSVENGARTDTQYF. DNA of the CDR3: TGCAGCGTTGAGAACGGGGCTCGCACAGATACGCAGTATTTT.

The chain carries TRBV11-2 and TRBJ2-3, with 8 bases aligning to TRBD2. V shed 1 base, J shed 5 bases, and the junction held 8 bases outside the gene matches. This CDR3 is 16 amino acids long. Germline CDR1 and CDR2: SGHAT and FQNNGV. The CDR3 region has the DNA TGTGCCAGCAGCTTAGCCCAAGCGGGAGCAGTAGATACGCAGTATTTT. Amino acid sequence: CASSLAQAGAVDTQYF.

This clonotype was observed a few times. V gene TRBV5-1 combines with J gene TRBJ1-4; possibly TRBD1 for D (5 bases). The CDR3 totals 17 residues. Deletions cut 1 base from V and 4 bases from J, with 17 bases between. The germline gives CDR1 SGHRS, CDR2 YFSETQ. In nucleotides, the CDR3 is TGCGCCAGCAGCTTGACCCTTGGGGGATCGGGTAATGAAAAACTGTTTTTT. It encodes CASSLTLGGSGNEKLFF.

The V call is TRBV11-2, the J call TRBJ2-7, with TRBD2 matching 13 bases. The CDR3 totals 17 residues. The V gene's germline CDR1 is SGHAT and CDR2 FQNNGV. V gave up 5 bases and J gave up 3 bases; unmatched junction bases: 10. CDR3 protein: CASSLGTSGANYYEQYF. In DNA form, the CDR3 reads TGTGCCAGCAGCCTCGGGACTAGCGGGGCCAATTACTACGAGCAGTACTTC. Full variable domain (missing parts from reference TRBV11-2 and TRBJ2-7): EAGVAQSPRYKIIEKRQSVAFWCNPISGHATLYWYQQILGQGPKLLIQFQNNGVVDDSQLPKDRFSAERLKGVDSTLKIQPAKLEDSAVYLCASSLGTSGANYYEQYFGPGTRLTVT.

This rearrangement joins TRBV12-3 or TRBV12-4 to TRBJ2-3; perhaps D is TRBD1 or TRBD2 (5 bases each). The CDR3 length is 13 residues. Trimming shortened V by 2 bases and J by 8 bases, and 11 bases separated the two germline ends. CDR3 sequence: CASSLLGDATQYF. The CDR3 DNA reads TGTGCCAGCAGTTTACTGGGGGATGCTACGCAGTATTTT.

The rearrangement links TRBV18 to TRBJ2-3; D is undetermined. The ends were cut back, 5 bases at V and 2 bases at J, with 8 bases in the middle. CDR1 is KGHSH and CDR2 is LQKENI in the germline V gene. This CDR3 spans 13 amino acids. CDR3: CASSSPNTDTQYF. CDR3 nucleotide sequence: TGTGCCAGCTCAAGTCCGAACACAGATACGCAGTATTTT. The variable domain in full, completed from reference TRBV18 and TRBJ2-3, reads NAGVMQNPRHLVRRRGQEARLRCSPMKGHSHVYWYRQLPEEGLKFMVYLQKENIIDESGMPKERFSAEFPKEGPSILRIQQVVRGDSAAYFCASSSPNTDTQYFGPGTRLTVL.

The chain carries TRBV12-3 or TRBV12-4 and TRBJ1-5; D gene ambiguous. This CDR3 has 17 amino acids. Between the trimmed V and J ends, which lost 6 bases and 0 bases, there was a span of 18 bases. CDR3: CASRSPRGEYSNQPQHF. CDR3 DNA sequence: TGTGCCAGCAGATCCCCGCGGGGAGAGTATAGCAATCAGCCCCAGCATTTT.

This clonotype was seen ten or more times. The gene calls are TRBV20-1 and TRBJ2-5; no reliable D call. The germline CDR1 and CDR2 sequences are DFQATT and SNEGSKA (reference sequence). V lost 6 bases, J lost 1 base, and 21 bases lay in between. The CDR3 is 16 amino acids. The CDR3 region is CSANTRRSGRQETQYF. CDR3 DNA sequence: TGCAGTGCAAACACAAGACGATCGGGCCGCCAAGAGACCCAGTACTTC.

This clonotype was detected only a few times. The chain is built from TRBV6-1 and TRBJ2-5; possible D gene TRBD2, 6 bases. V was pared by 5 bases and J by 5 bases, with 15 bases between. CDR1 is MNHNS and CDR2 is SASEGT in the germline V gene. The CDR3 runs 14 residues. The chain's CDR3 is CASSTQLAAETQYF. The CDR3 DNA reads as TGTGCCAGCAGTACCCAACTAGCAGCGGAGACCCAGTACTTC.

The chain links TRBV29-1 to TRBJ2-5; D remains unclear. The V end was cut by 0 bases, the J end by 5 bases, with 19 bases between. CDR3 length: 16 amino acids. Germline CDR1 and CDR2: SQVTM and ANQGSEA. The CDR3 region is CSVEDRGKPPFETQYF. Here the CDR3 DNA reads TGCAGCGTTGAAGATCGAGGCAAACCACCTTTCGAGACCCAGTACTTC.

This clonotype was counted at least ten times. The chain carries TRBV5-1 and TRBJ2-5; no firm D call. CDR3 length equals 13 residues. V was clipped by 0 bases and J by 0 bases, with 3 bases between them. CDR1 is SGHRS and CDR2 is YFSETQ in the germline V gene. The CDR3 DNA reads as TGCGCCAGCAGCTTGGGGGACCAAGAGACCCAGTACTTC. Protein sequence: CASSLGDQETQYF.

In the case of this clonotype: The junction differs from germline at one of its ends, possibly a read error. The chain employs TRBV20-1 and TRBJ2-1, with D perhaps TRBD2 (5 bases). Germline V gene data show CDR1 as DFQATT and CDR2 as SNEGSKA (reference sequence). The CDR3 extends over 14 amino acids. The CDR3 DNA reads TGCAGTGCTAGAGGAGGGAGCTCCTACGATGAGCAGTTCTTC. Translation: CSARGGSSYDEQFF.

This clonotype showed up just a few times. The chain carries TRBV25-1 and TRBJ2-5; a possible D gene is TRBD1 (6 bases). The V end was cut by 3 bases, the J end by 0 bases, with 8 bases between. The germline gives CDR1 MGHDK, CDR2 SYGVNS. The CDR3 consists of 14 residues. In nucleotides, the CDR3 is TGTGCCAGCAGTGAGGACAGCTACCAAGAGACCCAGTACTTC. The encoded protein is CASSEDSYQETQYF. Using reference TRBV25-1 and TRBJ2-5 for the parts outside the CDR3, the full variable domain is EADIYQTPRYLVIGTGKKITLECSQTMGHDKMYWYQQDPGMELHLIHYSYGVNSTEKGDLSSESTVSRIRTEHFPLTLESARPSHTSQYLCASSEDSYQETQYFGPGTRLLVL.

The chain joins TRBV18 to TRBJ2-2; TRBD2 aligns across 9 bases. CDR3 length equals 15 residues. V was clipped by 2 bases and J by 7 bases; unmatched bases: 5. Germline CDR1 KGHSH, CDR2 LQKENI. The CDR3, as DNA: TGTGCCAGCTCACCAAGACTAGCGGTTAACGGGGAGCTGTTTTTT. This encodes CASSPRLAVNGELFF.